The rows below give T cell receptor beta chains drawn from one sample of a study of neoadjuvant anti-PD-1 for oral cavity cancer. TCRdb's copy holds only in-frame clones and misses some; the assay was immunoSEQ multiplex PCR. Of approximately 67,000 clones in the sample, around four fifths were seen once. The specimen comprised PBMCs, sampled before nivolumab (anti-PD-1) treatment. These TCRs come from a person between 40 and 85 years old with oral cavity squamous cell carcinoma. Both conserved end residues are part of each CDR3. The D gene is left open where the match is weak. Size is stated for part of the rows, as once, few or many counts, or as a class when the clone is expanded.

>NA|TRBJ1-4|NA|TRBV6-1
CASQGDYEKLFF
TGTGCCAGCCAAGGCGACTATGAAAAACTGTTTTTT
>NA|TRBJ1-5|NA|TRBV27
CASSWGGNQPQHF
TGTGCCAGCAGTTGGGGGGGTAATCAGCCCCAGCATTTT
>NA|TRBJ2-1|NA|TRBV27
CASSLTGRSSGNEQFF
TGTGCCAGCAGTTTGACCGGACGGTCCTCGGGGAATGAGCAGTTCTTC
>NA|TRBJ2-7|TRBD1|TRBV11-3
CASSPGTGRSYEQYF
TGTGCCAGCAGCCCAGGGACAGGGCGCTCCTACGAGCAGTACTTC
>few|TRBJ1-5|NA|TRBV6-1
CASSEALQWEPQHF
TGTGCCAGCAGTGAAGCGCTTCAATGGGAGCCCCAGCATTTT
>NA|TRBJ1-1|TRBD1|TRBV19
CASSWDRGQGSTEAFF
TGTGCCAGTAGTTGGGACAGGGGGCAGGGTAGCACTGAAGCTTTCTTT
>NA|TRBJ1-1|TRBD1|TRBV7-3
CASSRTGFNTEAFF
TGTGCCAGCAGCCGGACAGGCTTCAACACTGAAGCTTTCTTT
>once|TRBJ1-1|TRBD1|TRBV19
CASSGGQRGDTEAFF
TGTGCCAGTAGTGGGGGACAGCGCGGGGACACTGAAGCTTTCTTT
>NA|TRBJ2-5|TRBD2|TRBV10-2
CATRLAGGGETQYF
TGCGCCACCCGACTAGCGGGGGGTGGGGAGACCCAGTACTTC
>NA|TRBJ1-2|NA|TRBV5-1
CASSSQGRSGDGYTF
TGCGCCAGCAGCAGCCAGGGGAGGAGTGGAGATGGCTACACCTTC
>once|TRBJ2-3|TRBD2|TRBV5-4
CASSFAFSLAGGDTQYF
TGTGCCAGCAGCTTTGCATTCTCACTAGCGGGCGGGGATACGCAGTATTTT
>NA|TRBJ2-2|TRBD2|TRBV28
CASSLFSLAGATGELFF
TGTGCCAGCAGTTTATTTAGCCTAGCGGGAGCCACCGGGGAGCTGTTTTTT
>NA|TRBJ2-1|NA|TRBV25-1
CASSVTFMGRNEQFF
TGTGCCAGCAGTGTCACCTTCATGGGGAGGAATGAGCAGTTCTTC
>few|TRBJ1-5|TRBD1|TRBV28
CASSLGQGTSLNQPQHF
TGTGCCAGCAGTTTGGGACAGGGAACGAGCCTCAATCAGCCCCAGCATTTT
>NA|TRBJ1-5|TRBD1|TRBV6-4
CASREQGNGNQPQHF
TGTGCCAGCAGAGAACAGGGGAATGGCAATCAGCCCCAGCATTTT
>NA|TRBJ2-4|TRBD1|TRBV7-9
CASSLGGTGEEIQYF
TGTGCCAGCAGCTTAGGGGGGACAGGGGAGGAAATTCAGTACTTC
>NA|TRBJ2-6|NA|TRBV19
CASSIGGSSNSGANVLTF
TGTGCCAGTAGTATCGGTGGCAGTTCGAACTCTGGGGCCAACGTCCTGACTTTC
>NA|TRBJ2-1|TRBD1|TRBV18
CASSEDRDEQFF
TGTGCCAGCTCGGAAGACAGGGATGAGCAGTTCTTC
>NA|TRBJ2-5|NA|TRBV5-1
CASSQYQETQYF
TGCGCCAGCAGCCAGTACCAAGAGACCCAGTACTTC
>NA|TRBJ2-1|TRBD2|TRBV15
CATSREPSGSNEQFF
TGTGCCACCAGCAGAGAACCTAGCGGGTCCAATGAGCAGTTCTTC
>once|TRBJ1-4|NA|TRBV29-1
CSVGKGATNEKLFF
TGCAGCGTTGGAAAGGGGGCAACTAATGAAAAACTGTTTTTT
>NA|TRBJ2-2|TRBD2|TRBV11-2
CASSHWSWTRGPGELFF
TGTGCCAGCAGCCACTGGTCCTGGACTAGGGGACCCGGGGAGCTGTTTTTT
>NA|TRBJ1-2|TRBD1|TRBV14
CASSPDRGYGYTF
TGTGCCAGCAGCCCCGACAGGGGGTATGGCTACACCTTC
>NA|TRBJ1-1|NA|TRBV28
CASTRRWGTTEAFF
TGTGCCAGCACACGCAGGTGGGGAACCACTGAAGCTTTCTTT
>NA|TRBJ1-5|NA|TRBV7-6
CASSLANTADQPQHF
TGTGCCAGCAGCTTAGCGAATACAGCTGATCAGCCCCAGCATTTT
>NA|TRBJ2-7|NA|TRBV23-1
CASSQSLTETISYEQYF
TGCGCCAGCAGTCAATCGCTGACAGAAACGATTTCCTACGAGCAGTACTTC
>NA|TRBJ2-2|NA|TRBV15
CATSRVWGPANTGELFF
TGTGCCACCAGCAGAGTGTGGGGACCCGCGAACACCGGGGAGCTGTTTTTT
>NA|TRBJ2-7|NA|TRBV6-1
CASRSSYEQYF
TGTGCCAGCAGAAGTTCCTACGAGCAGTACTTC
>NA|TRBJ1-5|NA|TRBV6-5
CASSYGRASNQPQHF
TGTGCCAGCAGTTACGGGCGGGCGAGCAATCAGCCCCAGCATTTT
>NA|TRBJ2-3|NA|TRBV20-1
CSASGPYTQYF
TGCAGTGCTAGCGGTCCGTATACGCAGTATTTT